This T cell receptor (beta chain) was found in a study of blood T cell repertoires in COVID-19 (dated by TCRdb to the early 2020s). Context from the whole study: Samples covering the acute and convalescent phases of COVID-19 were provided by collaborators in the United States, Italy and Spain. The prospective study material was composed of cDNA or gDNA derived from T cells, B-cell-depleted T cells, or PBMCs. Deeply sampled blood TCRbeta repertoires from subjects exposed to, actively infected with, or recovered from COVID-19 were included in the dataset. The repertoires were released in a freely available public database intended as a resource for research on the immune response to SARS-CoV-2. Samples came from the ongoing ImmuneRACE study (first 160 participants) plus 1,254 subjects from 6 global collaborators. The sample metadata nearly always contained a de-identified subject ID, COVID-19 status, age in years and sex. Where available, HLA class I and class II types were taken from metadata supplied by the sample provider and were not determined by assay-based typing.

General findings and caveats noted by the study authors: Clinical and demographic metadata were provided uncurated, with the amount varying by source and participant.

Notes on this clone: Its antigen target is currently unknown. Per-nucleotide qualities are absent, and no much larger clonotype sits a single base away.

The immunoSEQ Assay, a bias-controlled multiplex PCR, was used to amplify TCRbeta CDR3 regions from genomic DNA. The study's processing was this. The number of nucleated cells in each sample was estimated from the amplification of reference gene primers within the assay. To quantify the absolute abundance of each unique TCRbeta CDR3 rearrangement, sequence reads were collapsed and filtered. For each sample, productive Simpson clonality was calculated as the square root of Simpson's diversity index across productive rearrangements. This immuneACCESS table, as held by TCRdb, lists in-frame sequences with V and J called but not all clones. Of the missing ones, under half trace to an unresolved V gene in checked studies; the others have no known cause. V, J and clone size derive from that table, while D and trimming were established from the DNA sequence. The sample table contains around 60,000 clones; only one count was recorded for approximately 89% of them. Of the sample, roughly an eighth is held by the ten largest clones.

The collaborating institutions used their own protocols to collect whole blood in K2EDTA tubes. For TCRbeta analysis, collaborator samples were shipped as frozen whole blood, as isolated PBMCs, or as DNA extracted from either sample type. The CDR3 sequence holds 14 residues, the cysteine and phenylalanine included. Only the CDR3 part of the read is kept: 42 bases, read in frame from the first base. Deletion took 3 bases off V and 7 bases off J, with a span of 12 bases between the germline ends. CDR1 SEHNR and CDR2 FQNEAQ were looked up in the germline V gene (reference sequence). Sequences were obtained from peripheral blood. This clonotype originated in a woman aged 55-70 years with active COVID-19. The chain is made from TRBV7-9 and TRBJ1-4; TRBD1 could be the D gene, as 6 bases match. The CDR3 corresponds to CASSLTGFGEKLFF. The DNA sequence is as follows: TGTGCCAGCAGCTTGACAGGATTTGGTGAAAAACTGTTTTTT.